Presented here are 11 T cell receptor beta chains from one specimen sequenced in a study of blood T cells in healthy people across ages. With a J-beta primer mix and a sample-barcoded 5' primer, a second PCR ran 7 to 11 cycles. One entry per CDR3 protein results from TCRdb running MiXCR on the 5' RACE reads. The sample lists approximately 2,000,000 distinct CDR3 sequences; 39% were seen once. The sample was blood. These receptors were obtained from a human donor in good health.

The sample holds a few counts of this clonotype. V usage is TRBV9 and J usage is TRBJ1-4; D might be TRBD1 (5 bases). V lost 2 bases to trimming and J lost 8 bases, with 13 bases between them. The length of the CDR3 is 14 residues. CDR1 is SGDLS and CDR2 is YYNGEE in the germline V gene. CDR3 protein: CASSVGWGPEKLFF. The CDR3 bases are TGTGCCAGCAGCGTGGGATGGGGACCAGAAAAACTGTTTTTT.

CDR3 region: CASSPPGSIAGGLGEQFF. The CDR3, as DNA: TGTGCCAGCAGCCCCCCGGGGAGTATAGCGGGGGGGCTAGGTGAGCAGTTCTTC. The chain uses TRBV9 and TRBJ2-1, with 11 bases matching TRBD2. Germline V CDR1 and CDR2: SGDLS, YYNGEE. There are 18 residues in the CDR3. V gave up 4 bases and J gave up 9 bases; unmatched junction bases: 18.

This clonotype was seen just once. The chain joins TRBV10-3 to TRBJ1-1; TRBD1 aligns across 8 bases. The V gene's germline CDR1 is ENHRY and CDR2 SYGVKD. The junction had 11 bases not matched to a gene; V was cut back by 8 bases and J by 6 bases. This CDR3 spans 14 amino acids. The CDR3 spells CAIGQGRALSEAFF. CDR3 sequence (DNA): TGTGCCATCGGACAGGGTAGGGCACTGTCTGAAGCTTTCTTT.

V usage is TRBV29-1 and J usage is TRBJ1-2, with no clear D. Trimming removed 0 bases from V and 8 bases from J, with 10 bases in between. The germline V gene has CDR1 SQVTM and CDR2 ANQGSEA. This CDR3 spans 12 amino acids. The CDR3, as DNA: TGCAGCGTTGAAGAGACATTTGGAGGCTACACCTTC. The encoded protein is CSVEETFGGYTF. Complete variable domain (other parts from reference TRBV29-1 and TRBJ1-2): SAVISQKPSRDICQRGTSLTIQCQVDSQVTMMFWYRQQPGQSLTLIATANQGSEATYESGFVIDKFPISRPNLTFSTLTVSNMSPEDSSIYLCSVEETFGGYTFGSGTRLTVV.

In its sample, this clonotype was seen a few times. The genes are TRBV7-2 and TRBJ1-1; 9 positions match TRBD1. Trimming took 4 bases from V and 10 from J; bases not matched to a gene: 7. Germline V CDR1 and CDR2: SGHTA, FQGNSA. The CDR3 covers 13 residues. The DNA for the CDR3 is TGTGCCAGCAGCTCAACTGCGACAGGGGGAGCTTTCTTT. As protein: CASSSTATGGAFF.

The gene calls are TRBV29-1 and TRBJ2-5; 12 bases fit TRBD2. With V trimmed by 4 bases and J by 4 bases, 7 bases remained unmatched. Germline-derived CDR1 and CDR2 are SQVTM and ANQGSEA. This CDR3 is 15 amino acids long. The DNA of the CDR3 is TGCAGCGTTGTGACTAGCGGGGGTTATGGAGAGACCCAGTACTTC. Protein product: CSVVTSGGYGETQYF.

In the case of this clonotype: At one end, the junction sequence differs from germline, possibly due to a read error. The chain has TRBV15 and TRBJ2-1; possible D gene TRBD2, 7 bases. Germline V gene data show CDR1 as LNHNV and CDR2 as YYDKDF (reference sequence). The CDR3 is 15 residues long. The CDR3 is CAASRIREGGNEQFF. In nucleotides, the CDR3 is TGTGCCGCCAGCAGGATTAGGGAGGGGGGGAATGAGCAGTTCTTC.

This clonotype was observed at least ten times. The V and J genes are TRBV27 and TRBJ2-3, with D tentatively TRBD1 or TRBD2 (6 bases each). Germline V gives CDR1 MNHEY, CDR2 SMNVEV (reference sequence). CDR3 length: 15 amino acids. Trimming removed 10 bases at V and 1 base at J, with 18 bases between. This chain's CDR3 is CATAPLRGGTDTQYF. CDR3 DNA sequence: TGTGCCACCGCTCCCCTGAGGGGGGGCACAGATACGCAGTATTTT.

This rearrangement joins TRBV18 to TRBJ1-1; TRBD1 matches at 7 bases. The trim removed 5 bases at V and 3 bases at J, leaving 6 bases unmatched. This CDR3 region has 14 residues. Germline values: CDR1 KGHSH, CDR2 LQKENI. The CDR3 DNA is TGTGCCAGCTCATCTGACAGGGCTCACACTGAAGCTTTCTTT. It codes for CASSSDRAHTEAFF.

This clonotype showed up just a few times. The chain has TRBV11-3 and TRBJ1-2, with unresolved D. This CDR3 region has 12 residues. V lost 7 bases and J lost 6, with 12 bases in between. Germline CDR1 reads SGHNT; CDR2 reads YENEEA. The CDR3 loop is CASTPGGDGYTF. Here the CDR3 DNA reads TGTGCCAGCACCCCTGGTGGGGATGGCTACACCTTC.

The rearrangement links TRBV5-1 to TRBJ2-7; 9 positions agree with TRBD1. Germline CDR1 is SGHRS and CDR2 is YFSETQ. Trimming removed 1 base from V and 0 bases from J; junction bases left unmatched: 5. This CDR3 spans 16 amino acids. The CDR3 DNA is TGCGCCAGCAGCTTGTCACCGACAGGGGGCTCCTACGAGCAGTACTTC. This encodes CASSLSPTGGSYEQYF.